These T cell receptor beta chains were read from a single sample in a study of T-cell reconstitution after alpha-beta-depleted transplantation in children. TCRdb ran MiXCR on the PCR reads and lists one entry per CDR3 protein. The sample has around 600,000 distinct CDR3 sequences; about 10% are singletons. This specimen consisted of PBMCs from the stem cell graft donor, obtained from the stem cell graft. These receptors all come from a human donor who donated a stem cell graft to a child with acute myeloid leukemia. CDR3s include the opening cysteine and the closing phenylalanine or tryptophan. Each record gives: D gene, CDR3 length, V gene, clone size, J gene, CDR3 DNA, CDR3 protein. A D gene is named only where the DNA matches it firmly. Expanded clones get a size class; other rows say once, few or many, or leave the size out.

D: TRBD2
length: 16
V: TRBV5-1
size: many
J: TRBJ2-1
DNA: TGCGCCAGCAGCTTGCCGCTTAGCGGGAGGGCTGATGAGCAGTTCTTC
CDR3: CASSLPLSGRADEQFF

D: -
length: 13
V: TRBV18
size: -
J: TRBJ2-7
DNA: TGTGCCAGCTCACCAGAGAGCTTGGGGGAGCAGTACTTC
CDR3: CASSPESLGEQYF

D: -
length: 16
V: TRBV18
size: -
J: TRBJ2-1
DNA: TGTGCCAGCTCACCATCTAGAGCTTGGCCACCCAGTGAGCAGTTCTTC
CDR3: CASSPSRAWPPSEQFF

D: -
length: 15
V: TRBV5-6
size: -
J: TRBJ1-1
DNA: TGTGCCAGCAGCCCTTATCGACTGGATGGCACTGAAGCTTTCTTT
CDR3: CASSPYRLDGTEAFF

D: -
length: 12
V: TRBV20-1
size: many
J: TRBJ2-1
DNA: TGCAGTGCTACGGGACGGTACAATGAGCAGTTCTTC
CDR3: CSATGRYNEQFF

D: TRBD2
length: 13
V: TRBV6-2/TRBV6-3
size: -
J: TRBJ2-4
DNA: TGTGCCAGCAGGGGGGGGGCCAAAAACATTCAGTACTTC
CDR3: CASRGGAKNIQYF

D: -
length: 15
V: TRBV12-3/TRBV12-4
size: many
J: TRBJ2-5
DNA: TGTGCCAGCAGCCAGGGCATTAGGATTCAAGAGACCCAGTACTTC
CDR3: CASSQGIRIQETQYF

D: TRBD1
length: 23
V: TRBV12-3/TRBV12-4
size: -
J: TRBJ2-6
DNA: TGTGCCAGCAGTTTAAGGGCAGGGGGCTTGACCCTCCCCCCCCTCTCTGGGGCCAACGTCCTGACTTTC
CDR3: CASSLRAGGLTLPPLSGANVLTF

D: -
length: 12
V: TRBV12-3/TRBV12-4
size: many
J: TRBJ2-5
DNA: TGTGCCAGCAGTTTATCGAAAGAGACCCAGTACTTC
CDR3: CASSLSKETQYF

D: -
length: 16
V: TRBV28
size: many
J: TRBJ2-1
DNA: TGTGCCACTATCCCGCTCAGTGGGGGGGCGGGGGATGAGCAGTTCTTC
CDR3: CATIPLSGGAGDEQFF